This T cell receptor beta chain was identified during a study of T cell changes during pregnancy in multiple sclerosis. The CDR3 has 16 residues. Germline V gives CDR1 SGHNT, CDR2 YYREEE (reference sequence). The V end lost 3 bases, the J end lost 9 bases, and 24 bases lay between the germline ends. Assay: immunoSEQ multiplex PCR; the TCRdb copy retains only in-frame clones and omits some. Of approximately 73,000 clones in the sample, 85% to 95% were seen once. The sequencing used CD4+ T cells from peripheral blood mononuclear cells, collected before pregnancy. This clonotype originated in a female donor with multiple sclerosis, enrolled in a pregnancy study. The chain combines TRBV5-4 with TRBJ2-5, with D possibly being TRBD2 (6 bases). The CDR3 DNA reads as TGTGCCAGCAGCTGGAAGGAGGGTGGCTCCAAACGTGCCCAGTACTTC. This gives the protein CASSWKEGGSKRAQYF.